This entry describes one T cell receptor beta chain. Sequenced by immunoSEQ multiplex PCR; TCRdb stores in-frame clones only, minus some. The table includes hundreds of thousands of clones, approximately 80% detected once. This record belongs to a study of shared clonotypes between healthy human individuals. The germline V and J ends were trimmed by 5 bases and 0 bases, with 14 bases remaining between them. Germline CDR1 LNHDA, CDR2 SQIVND (reference sequence). This CDR3 region has 16 residues. The sequence was collected from a woman aged 40 to 50 in good health. Some clones in this sample may be carry-over from other donors' samples. The rearrangement uses TRBV19 and TRBJ2-4, with unresolved D. Material for sequencing was PBMCs. Here the CDR3 reads CASSPKRLLAKNIQYF. The CDR3 region has the DNA TGTGCCAGTAGTCCGAAGCGTTTACTAGCCAAAAACATTCAGTACTTC.